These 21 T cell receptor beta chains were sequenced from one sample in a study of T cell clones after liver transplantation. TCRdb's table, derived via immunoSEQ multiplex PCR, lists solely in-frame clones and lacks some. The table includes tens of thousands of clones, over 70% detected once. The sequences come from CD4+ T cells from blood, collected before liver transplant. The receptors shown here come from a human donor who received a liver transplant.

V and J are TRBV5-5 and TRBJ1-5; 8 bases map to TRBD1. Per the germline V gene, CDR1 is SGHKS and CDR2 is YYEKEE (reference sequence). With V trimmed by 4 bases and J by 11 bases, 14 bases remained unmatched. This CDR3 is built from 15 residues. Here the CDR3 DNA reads TGTGCCAGCAGCCCCAGGACAGGGATAGGGAAAGCCCAGCATTTT. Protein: CASSPRTGIGKAQHF.

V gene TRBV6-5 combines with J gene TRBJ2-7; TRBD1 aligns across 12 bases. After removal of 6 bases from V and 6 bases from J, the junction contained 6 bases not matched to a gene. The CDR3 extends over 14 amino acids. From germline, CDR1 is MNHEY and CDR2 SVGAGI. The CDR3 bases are TGTGCCAGCAGAGAGGGACAGGGGGCGGGCGAGCAGTACTTC. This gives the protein CASREGQGAGEQYF.

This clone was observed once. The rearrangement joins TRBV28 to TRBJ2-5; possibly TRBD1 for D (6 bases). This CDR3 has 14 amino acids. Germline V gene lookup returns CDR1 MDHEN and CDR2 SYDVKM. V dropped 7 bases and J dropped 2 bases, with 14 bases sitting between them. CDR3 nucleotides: TGTGCCAGCACCACGACAGGTCCGCAAGAGACCCAGTACTTC. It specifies CASTTTGPQETQYF.

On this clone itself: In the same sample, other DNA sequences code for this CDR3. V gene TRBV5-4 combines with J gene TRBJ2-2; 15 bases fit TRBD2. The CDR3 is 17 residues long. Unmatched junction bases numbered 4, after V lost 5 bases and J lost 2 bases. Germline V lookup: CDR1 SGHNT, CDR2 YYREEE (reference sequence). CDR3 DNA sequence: TGTGCCAGCAGACCGGGACTAGCGGGGGGAAACACCGGGGAGCTGTTTTTT. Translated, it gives CASRPGLAGGNTGELFF.

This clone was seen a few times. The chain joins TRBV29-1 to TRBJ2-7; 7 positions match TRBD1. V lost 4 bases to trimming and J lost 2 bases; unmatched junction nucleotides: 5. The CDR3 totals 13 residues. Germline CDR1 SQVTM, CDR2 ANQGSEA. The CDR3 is CSVARTGTYEQYF. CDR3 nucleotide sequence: TGCAGCGTTGCTAGGACAGGAACCTACGAGCAGTACTTC.

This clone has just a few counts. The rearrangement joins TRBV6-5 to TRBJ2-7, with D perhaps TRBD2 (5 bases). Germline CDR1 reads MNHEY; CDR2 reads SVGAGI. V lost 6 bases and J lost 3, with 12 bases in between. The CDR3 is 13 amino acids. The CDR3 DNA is TGTGCCAGCAGCGTCCGGACTGGCTACGAGCAGTACTTC. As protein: CASSVRTGYEQYF.

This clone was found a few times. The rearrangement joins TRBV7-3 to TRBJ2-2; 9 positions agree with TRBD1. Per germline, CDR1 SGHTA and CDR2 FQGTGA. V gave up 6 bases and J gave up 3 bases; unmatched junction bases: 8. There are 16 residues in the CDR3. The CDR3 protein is CASRQGTGRDTGELFF. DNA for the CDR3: TGTGCCAGCAGACAGGGGACAGGGAGAGACACCGGGGAGCTGTTTTTT.

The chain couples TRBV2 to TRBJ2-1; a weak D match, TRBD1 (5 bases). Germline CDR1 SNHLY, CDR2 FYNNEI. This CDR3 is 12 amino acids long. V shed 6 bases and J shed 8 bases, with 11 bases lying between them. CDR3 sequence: CASRADSHEQFF. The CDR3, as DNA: TGTGCCAGCAGGGCCGACAGTCATGAGCAGTTCTTC.

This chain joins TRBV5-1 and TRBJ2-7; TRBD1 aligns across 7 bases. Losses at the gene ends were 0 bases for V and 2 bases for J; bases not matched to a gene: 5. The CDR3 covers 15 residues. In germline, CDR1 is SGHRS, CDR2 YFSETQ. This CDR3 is CASSLGDRDTYEQYF. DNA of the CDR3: TGCGCCAGCAGCTTGGGAGACAGGGATACCTACGAGCAGTACTTC. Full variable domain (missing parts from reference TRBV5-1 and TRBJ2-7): KAGVTQTPRYLIKTRGQQVTLSCSPISGHRSVSWYQQTPGQGLQFLFEYFSETQRNKGNFPGRFSGRQFSNSRSEMNVSTLELGDSALYLCASSLGDRDTYEQYFGPGTRLTVT.

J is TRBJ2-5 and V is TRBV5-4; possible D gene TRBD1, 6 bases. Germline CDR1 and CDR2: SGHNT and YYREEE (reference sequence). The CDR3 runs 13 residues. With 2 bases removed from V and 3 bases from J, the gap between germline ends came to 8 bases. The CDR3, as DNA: TGTGCCAGCAGCTTCCAGGGGAAAGAGACCCAGTACTTC. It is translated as CASSFQGKETQYF.

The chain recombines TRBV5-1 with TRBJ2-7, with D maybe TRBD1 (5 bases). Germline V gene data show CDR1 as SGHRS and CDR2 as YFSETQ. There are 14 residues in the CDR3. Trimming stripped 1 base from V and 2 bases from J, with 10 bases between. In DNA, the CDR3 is TGCGCCAGCAGCTTGAGGGGCGCTCCCTACGAGCAGTACTTC. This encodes CASSLRGAPYEQYF.

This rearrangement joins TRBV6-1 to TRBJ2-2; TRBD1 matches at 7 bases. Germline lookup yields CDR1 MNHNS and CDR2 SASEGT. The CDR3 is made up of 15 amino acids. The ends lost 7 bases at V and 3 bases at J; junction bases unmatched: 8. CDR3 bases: TGTGCCAGCAAGATCAGACAGGGTGACACCGGGGAGCTGTTTTTT. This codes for CASKIRQGDTGELFF.

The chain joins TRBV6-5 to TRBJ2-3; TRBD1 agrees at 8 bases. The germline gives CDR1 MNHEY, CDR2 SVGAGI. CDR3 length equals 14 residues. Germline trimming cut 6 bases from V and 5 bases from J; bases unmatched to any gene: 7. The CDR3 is CASSPGDRLDTQYF. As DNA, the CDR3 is TGTGCCAGCAGCCCTGGGGACAGGTTAGATACGCAGTATTTT.

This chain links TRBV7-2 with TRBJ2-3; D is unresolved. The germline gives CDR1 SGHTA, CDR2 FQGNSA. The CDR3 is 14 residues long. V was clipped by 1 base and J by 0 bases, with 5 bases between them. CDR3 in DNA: TGTGCCAGCAGCTTAGGTCCTAGCACAGATACGCAGTATTTT. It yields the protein CASSLGPSTDTQYF.

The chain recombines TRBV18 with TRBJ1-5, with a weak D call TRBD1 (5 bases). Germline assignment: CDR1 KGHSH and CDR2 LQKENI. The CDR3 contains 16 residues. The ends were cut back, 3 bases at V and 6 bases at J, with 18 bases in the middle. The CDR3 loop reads CASSPGGGRVSQPQHF. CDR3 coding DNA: TGTGCCAGCTCACCGGGGGGAGGTCGAGTCAGTCAGCCCCAGCATTTT.

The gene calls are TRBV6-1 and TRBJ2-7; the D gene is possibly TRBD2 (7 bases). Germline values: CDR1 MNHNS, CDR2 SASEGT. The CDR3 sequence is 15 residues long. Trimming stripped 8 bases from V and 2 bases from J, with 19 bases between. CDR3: CASAGEGGVAYEQYF. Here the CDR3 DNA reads TGTGCCAGCGCTGGGGAGGGGGGGGTGGCCTACGAGCAGTACTTC.

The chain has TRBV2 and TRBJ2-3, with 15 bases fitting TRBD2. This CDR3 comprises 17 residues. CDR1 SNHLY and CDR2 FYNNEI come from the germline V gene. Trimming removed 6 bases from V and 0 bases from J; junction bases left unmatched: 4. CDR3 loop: CASRGLAGGLSTDTQYF. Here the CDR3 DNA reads TGTGCCAGCAGAGGACTAGCGGGGGGGCTTAGCACAGATACGCAGTATTTT.

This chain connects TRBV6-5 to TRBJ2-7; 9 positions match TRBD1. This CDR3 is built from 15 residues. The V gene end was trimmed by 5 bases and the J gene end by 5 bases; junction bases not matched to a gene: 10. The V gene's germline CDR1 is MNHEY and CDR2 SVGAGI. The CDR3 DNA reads TGTGCCAGCAGTAGGTCCGGGACAGGGAGCCACGAGCAGTACTTC. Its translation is CASSRSGTGSHEQYF.

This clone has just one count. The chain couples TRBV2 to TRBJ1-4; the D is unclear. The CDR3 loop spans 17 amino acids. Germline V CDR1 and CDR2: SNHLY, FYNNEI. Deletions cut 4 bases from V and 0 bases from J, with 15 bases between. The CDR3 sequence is CASSVGGGLATNEKLFF. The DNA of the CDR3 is TGTGCCAGCAGTGTAGGAGGTGGGCTTGCAACTAATGAAAAACTGTTTTTT.

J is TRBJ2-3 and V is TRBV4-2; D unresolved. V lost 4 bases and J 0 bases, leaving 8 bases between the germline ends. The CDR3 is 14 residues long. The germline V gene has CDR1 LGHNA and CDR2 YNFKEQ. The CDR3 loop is CASSLGSSTDTQYF. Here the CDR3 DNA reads TGTGCCAGCAGCCTCGGTTCGAGCACAGATACGCAGTATTTT.

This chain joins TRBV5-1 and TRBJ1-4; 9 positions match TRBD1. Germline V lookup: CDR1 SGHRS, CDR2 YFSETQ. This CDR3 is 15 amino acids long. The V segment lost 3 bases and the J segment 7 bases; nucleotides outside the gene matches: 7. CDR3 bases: TGCGCCAGCAGCTCGACCGGGACAGGGAGTGAAAAACTGTTTTTT. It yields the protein CASSSTGTGSEKLFF. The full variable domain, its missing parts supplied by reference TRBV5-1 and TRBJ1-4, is KAGVTQTPRYLIKTRGQQVTLSCSPISGHRSVSWYQQTPGQGLQFLFEYFSETQRNKGNFPGRFSGRQFSNSRSEMNVSTLELGDSALYLCASSSTGTGSEKLFFGSGTQLSVL.